This TCR beta chain was found in a study of identical twins. The study's findings and limits: Compared with unrelated sharing, twin-shared out-of-frame alpha sequences had more low-probability sequences.

As regards this clonotype: Its antigen is as yet unknown.

TCRdb reanalysed the 5' RACE reads using MiXCR and keeps one entry per CDR3 protein. The sample comprises 1.5 million to 2 million distinct CDR3 sequences, about 32% of which are singletons, and around 0.3% rests with the top ten. Trimming cost V 1 base and J 0 bases; bases outside gene matches: 3. Germline loops: CDR1 DFQATT, CDR2 SNEGSKA (reference sequence). CDR3 length equals 15 residues. Sequenced material: cord blood. The chain employs TRBV20-1 and TRBJ2-3; 8 positions agree with TRBD2. The TCR comes from a newborn girl in good health. CDR3: CSARVGGRSTDTQYF. CDR3 in DNA: TGCAGTGCTAGAGTTGGCGGGAGGAGCACAGATACGCAGTATTTT.